This T cell receptor beta chain was captured in a study of shared clonotypes between healthy human individuals. On the study more broadly: A couple of female and a few male donors aged 18 to 49 were enrolled. There were three CD4 naive, three CD4 memory, two CD8 naive and one CD8 memory plates per donor.

The CDR3 runs 13 residues. Between the trimmed V and J ends, which lost 7 bases and 0 bases, there was a span of 6 bases. Germline assignment: CDR1 MNHEY and CDR2 SMNVEV (reference sequence). Notes on the study in general: Among the subsets, naive ones generally showed larger estimated richness than memory ones.

Naive CD8 cells lacked CD45RO and underwent positive selection for CCR7, leaving out terminally differentiated effector memory CD45RA+ cells. Of note for this clone: Its antigen is undetermined.

How the authors handled the data: Junction-only sequences without quality scores came from ImmunoSEQ, so filtering differed. Only in-frame clones appear in the TCRdb table, and some are missing; sequencing was by immunoSEQ multiplex PCR. D and trimming were read from the DNA, whereas the V and J calls and clone size are those reported in that table. Found here are about 1.9 million clones, around 93% of them singletons; the top ten hold about 1.6%. The sequenced sample was naive CD8+ T cells from PBMCs. This sequence originates from a young man in good health. Some clones in this sample may be carry-over from other donors' samples. The chain links TRBV27 to TRBJ1-4; D is undetermined. The CDR3 protein is CASTNTTNEKLFF. CDR3 bases: TGTGCCAGCACCAACACAACTAATGAAAAACTGTTTTTT.